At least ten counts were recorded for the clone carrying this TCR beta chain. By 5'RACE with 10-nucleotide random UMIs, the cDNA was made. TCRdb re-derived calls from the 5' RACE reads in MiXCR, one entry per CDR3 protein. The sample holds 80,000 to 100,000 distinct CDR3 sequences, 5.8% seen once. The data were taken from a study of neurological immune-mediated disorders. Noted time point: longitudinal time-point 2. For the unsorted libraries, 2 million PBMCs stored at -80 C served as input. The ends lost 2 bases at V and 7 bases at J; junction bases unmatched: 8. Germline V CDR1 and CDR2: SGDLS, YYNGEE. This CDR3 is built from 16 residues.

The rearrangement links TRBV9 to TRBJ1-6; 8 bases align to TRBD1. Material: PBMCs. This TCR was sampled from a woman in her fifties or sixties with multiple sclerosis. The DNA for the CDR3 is TGTGCCAGCAGCGTTTTCGACAGGGGTGGCAATTCACCCCTCCACTTT. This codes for CASSVFDRGGNSPLHF.